A single T cell receptor beta chain is shown here with its context. Looked up from germline, CDR1 is SGHDN and CDR2 is FVKESK. Losses at the gene ends were 1 base for V and 4 bases for J; bases not matched to a gene: 0. This CDR3 is built from 13 residues. This specimen belongs to a study of control samples from healthy donors and cancer patients. Sequencing was performed with immunoSEQ multiplex PCR; in TCRdb, only in-frame clones are kept and a portion is missing. The top ten clones hold 13% of a sample with about 230,000 clones, over 75% of them seen once. The chain carries TRBV14 and TRBJ1-2, with TRBD1 matching over 7 bases. This TCR was sampled from an older woman with lung cancer. The sample was PBMCs. CDR3 sequence reads: CASSQGTGYGYTF. The CDR3 DNA is TGTGCCAGCAGCCAAGGGACAGGCTATGGCTACACCTTC.